Detailed here is one TCR beta chain. Antigen unknown. The protocol was immunoSEQ multiplex PCR, while the TCRdb copy is restricted to in-frame clones and leaves out a portion. Of over a million clones in the sample, roughly 96% were seen once. The data were obtained in a study of shared clonotypes between healthy human individuals. The CDR3 spans 17 residues. J lost 7 bases, V lost 0 bases, and 14 bases had no gene match. CDR1 and CDR2 (germline): SGHRS, YFSETQ. Study-wide results and limits: Represented diversity (both genetic and exposure-history) was limited by the small number of donors. Investigators collected only blood, and repertoires in tissues likely differ.

This sequence joins TRBV5-1 and TRBJ1-2; 8 bases line up with TRBD1. The TCR was taken from a man between 25 and 39 years old in good health. Sequenced material: naive CD4+ T cells sorted from blood. Subset denoted: CD45RA+ positively selected. The CDR3 sequence: CASSLEPQNRGSLGYTF. CDR3 coding DNA: TGCGCCAGCAGCTTGGAGCCTCAGAACAGGGGGAGTCTTGGCTACACCTTC.